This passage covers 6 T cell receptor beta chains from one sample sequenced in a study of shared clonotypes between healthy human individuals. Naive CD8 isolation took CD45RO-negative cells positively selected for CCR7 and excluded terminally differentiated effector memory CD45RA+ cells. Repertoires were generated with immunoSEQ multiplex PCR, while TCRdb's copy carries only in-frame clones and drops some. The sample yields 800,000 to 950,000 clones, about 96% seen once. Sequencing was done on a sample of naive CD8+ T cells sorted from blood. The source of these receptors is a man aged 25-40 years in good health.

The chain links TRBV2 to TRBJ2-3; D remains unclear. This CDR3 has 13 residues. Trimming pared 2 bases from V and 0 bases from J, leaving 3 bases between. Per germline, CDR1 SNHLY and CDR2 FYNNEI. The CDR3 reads CASSEFSTDTQYF. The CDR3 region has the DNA TGTGCCAGCAGTGAATTTAGCACAGATACGCAGTATTTT.

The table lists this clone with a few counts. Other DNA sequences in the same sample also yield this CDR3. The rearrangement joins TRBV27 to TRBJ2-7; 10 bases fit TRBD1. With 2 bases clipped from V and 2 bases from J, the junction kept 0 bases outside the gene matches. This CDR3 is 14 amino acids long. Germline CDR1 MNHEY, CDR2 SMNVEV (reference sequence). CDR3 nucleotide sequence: TGTGCCAGCAGTTTAGGACAGGGGGCCTACGAGCAGTACTTC. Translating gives CASSLGQGAYEQYF.

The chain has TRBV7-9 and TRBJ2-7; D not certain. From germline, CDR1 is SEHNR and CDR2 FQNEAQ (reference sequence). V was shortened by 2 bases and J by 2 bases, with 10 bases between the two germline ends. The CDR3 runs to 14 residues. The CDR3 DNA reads TGTGCCAGCAGCTTACTTACAGACCCCTACGAGCAGTACTTC. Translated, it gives CASSLLTDPYEQYF.

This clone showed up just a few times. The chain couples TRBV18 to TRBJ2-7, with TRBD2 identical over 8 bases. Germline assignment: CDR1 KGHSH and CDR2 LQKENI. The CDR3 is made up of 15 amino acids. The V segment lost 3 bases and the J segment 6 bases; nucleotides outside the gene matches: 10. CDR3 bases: TGTGCCAGCTCACCTCCGGGAGGGCCGATGGTCGAGCAGTACTTC. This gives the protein CASSPPGGPMVEQYF.

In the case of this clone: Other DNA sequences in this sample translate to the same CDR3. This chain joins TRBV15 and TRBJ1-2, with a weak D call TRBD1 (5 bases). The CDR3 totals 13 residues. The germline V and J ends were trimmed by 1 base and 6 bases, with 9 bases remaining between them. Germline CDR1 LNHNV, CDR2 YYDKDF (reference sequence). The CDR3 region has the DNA TGTGCCACCAGCAGAGCTGGAGGGGATGGCTACACCTTC. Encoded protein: CATSRAGGDGYTF. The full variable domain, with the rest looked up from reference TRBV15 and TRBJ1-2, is DAMVIQNPRYQVTQFGKPVTLSCSQTLNHNVMYWYQQKSSQAPKLLFHYYDKDFNNEADTPDNFQSRRPNTSFCFLDIRSPGLGDTAMYLCATSRAGGDGYTFGSGTRLTVV.

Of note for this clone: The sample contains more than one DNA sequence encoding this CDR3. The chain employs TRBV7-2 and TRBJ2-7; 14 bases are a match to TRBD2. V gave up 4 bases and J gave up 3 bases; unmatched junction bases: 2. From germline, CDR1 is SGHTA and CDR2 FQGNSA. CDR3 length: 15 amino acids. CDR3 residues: CASSSGLAGGYEQYF. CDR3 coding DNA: TGTGCCAGCAGCTCCGGACTAGCGGGAGGCTACGAGCAGTACTTC.